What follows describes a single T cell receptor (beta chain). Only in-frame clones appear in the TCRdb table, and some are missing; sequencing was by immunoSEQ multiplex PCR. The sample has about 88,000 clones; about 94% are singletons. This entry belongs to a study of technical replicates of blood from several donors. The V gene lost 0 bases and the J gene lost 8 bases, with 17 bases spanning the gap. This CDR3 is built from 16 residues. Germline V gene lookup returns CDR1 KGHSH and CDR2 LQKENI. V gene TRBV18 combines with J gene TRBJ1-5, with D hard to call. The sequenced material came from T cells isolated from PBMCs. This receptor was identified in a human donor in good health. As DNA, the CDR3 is TGTGCCAGCTCACCACCTGGGCCACCGCCGGTAAAGCCCCAGCATTTT. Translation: CASSPPGPPPVKPQHF.